This T cell receptor (beta chain) was profiled in a study of cytotoxic CD8 clonotypes in ibrutinib-treated CLL. Regarding this clone: Its antigen is undetermined.

Findings and limits, study-wide: The study found public clonotypes uncommon, contracting or stable on treatment. Sustained-remission and progressing patients had different sampling times.

This table comes from immunoSEQ multiplex PCR, and its TCRdb copy is limited to in-frame clones, with some not included. The sample includes 65,000 to 80,000 clones, 75% to 90% of them seen just once. The CDR3 contains 16 residues. Germline assignment: CDR1 SGHRS and CDR2 YFSETQ. V lost 4 bases and J lost 4; bases outside the gene matches: 8. This receptor was obtained from a human donor with chronic lymphocytic leukemia. The sequences come from PBMCs, collected after 24 months of ibrutinib treatment. This chain connects TRBV5-1 to TRBJ2-5, with 12 bases fitting TRBD2. For the CDR3, the DNA is TGCGCCAGCAGCCTGACTAGCGGGAGTTTCGGAGAGACCCAGTACTTC. Protein product: CASSLTSGSFGETQYF.